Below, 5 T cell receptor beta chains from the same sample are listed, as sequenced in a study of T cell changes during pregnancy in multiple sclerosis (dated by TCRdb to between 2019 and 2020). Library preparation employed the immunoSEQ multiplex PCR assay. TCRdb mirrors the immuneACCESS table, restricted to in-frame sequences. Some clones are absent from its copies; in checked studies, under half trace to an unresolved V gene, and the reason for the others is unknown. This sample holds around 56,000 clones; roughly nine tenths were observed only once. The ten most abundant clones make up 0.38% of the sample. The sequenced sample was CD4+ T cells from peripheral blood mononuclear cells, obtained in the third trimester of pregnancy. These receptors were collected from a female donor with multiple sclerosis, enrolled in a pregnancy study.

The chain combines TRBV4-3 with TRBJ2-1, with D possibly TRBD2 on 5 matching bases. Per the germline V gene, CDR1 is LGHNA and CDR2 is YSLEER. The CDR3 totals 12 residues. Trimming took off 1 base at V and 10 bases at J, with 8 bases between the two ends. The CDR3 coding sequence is TGCGCCAGCAGCCAAGCGACTACCGAGCAGTTCTTC. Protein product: CASSQATTEQFF.

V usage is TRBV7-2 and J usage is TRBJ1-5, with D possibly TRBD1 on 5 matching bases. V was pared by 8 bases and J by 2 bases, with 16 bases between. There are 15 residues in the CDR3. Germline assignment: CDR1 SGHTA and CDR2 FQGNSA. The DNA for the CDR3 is TGTGCCAGCTGTCCGGTAGGAGGGGGCAATCAGCCCCAGCATTTT. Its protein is CASCPVGGGNQPQHF.

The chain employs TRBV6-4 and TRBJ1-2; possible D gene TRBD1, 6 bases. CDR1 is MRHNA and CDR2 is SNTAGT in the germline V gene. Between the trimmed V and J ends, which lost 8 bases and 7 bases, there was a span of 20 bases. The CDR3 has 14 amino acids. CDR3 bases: TGTGCCAGCTCCGTTGAACAGGGAAGCCCTGGCTACACCTTC. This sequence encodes CASSVEQGSPGYTF.

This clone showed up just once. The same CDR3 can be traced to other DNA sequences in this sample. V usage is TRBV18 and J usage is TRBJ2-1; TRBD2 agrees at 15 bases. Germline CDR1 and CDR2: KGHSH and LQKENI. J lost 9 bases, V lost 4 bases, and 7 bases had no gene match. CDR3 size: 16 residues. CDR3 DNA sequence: TGTGCCAGCTCACGGACCGGGACTAGCGGGAGGCTTGAGCAGTTCTTC. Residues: CASSRTGTSGRLEQFF. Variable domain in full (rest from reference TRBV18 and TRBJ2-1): NAGVMQNPRHLVRRRGQEARLRCSPMKGHSHVYWYRQLPEEGLKFMVYLQKENIIDESGMPKERFSAEFPKEGPSILRIQQVVRGDSAAYFCASSRTGTSGRLEQFFGPGTRLTVL.

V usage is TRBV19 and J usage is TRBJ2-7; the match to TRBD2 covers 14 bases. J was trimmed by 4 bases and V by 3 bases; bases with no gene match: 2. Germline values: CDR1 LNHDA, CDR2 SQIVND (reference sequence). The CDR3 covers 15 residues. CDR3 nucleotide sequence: TGTGCCAGTAGTATCGGGACTAGCGGGGGATACGAGCAGTACTTC. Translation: CASSIGTSGGYEQYF.